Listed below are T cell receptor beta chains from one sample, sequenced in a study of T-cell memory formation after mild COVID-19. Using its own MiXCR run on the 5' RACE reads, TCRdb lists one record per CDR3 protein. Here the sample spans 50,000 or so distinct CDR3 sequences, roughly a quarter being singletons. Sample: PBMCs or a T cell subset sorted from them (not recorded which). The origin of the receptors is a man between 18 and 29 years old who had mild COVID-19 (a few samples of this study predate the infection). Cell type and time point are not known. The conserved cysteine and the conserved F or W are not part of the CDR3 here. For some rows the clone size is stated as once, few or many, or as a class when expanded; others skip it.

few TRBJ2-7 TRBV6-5 ASSYFGGYEQY
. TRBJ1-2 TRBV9 ASSPGQGEGGYT
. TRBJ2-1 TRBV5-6 ASRERAGKGEQF
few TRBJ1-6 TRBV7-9 ASSLSGRMDSPLH
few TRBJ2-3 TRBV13 ASSLRGAADTQY
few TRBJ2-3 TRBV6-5 ASSYSPAGSSDTQY
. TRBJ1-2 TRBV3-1 ASSQAAGPLYGYT
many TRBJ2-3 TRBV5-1 ASSPSGGSSHTQY
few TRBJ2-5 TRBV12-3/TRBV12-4 ASSLAGGPETQY
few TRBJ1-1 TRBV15 ATSNPGGTEAF
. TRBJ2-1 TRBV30 AWKSFTGEVYNEQF
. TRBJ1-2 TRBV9 ASSVFPSNYGYT
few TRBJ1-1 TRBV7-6 ASSPYAGAVNTEAF
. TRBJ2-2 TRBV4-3 ASSWGADTGELF
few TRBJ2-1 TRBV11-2 ANSNSGGASEQF
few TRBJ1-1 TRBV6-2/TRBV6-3 ASRTVADSPEAF
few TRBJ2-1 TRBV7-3 ASSLLASGWYEQF
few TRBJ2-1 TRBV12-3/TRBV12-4 ASSSGGGAFYNEQF
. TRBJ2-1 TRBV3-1 ASSLPTGRDNEQF
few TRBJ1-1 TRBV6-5 ASSYLGGGRTEAF
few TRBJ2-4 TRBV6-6 ASTETGGLAKNIQY
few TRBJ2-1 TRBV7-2 ASSPSWLSREQF
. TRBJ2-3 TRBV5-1 ASSLEAGTSTDTQY
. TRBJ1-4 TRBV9 ASSVGIATNEKLF
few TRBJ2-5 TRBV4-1 ASSQTGGEGETQY
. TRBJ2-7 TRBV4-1 ASSQRRAGTYEQY
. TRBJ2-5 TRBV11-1 ASRRAETQY
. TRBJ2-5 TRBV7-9 ASSSVVIYSVGTGETQY